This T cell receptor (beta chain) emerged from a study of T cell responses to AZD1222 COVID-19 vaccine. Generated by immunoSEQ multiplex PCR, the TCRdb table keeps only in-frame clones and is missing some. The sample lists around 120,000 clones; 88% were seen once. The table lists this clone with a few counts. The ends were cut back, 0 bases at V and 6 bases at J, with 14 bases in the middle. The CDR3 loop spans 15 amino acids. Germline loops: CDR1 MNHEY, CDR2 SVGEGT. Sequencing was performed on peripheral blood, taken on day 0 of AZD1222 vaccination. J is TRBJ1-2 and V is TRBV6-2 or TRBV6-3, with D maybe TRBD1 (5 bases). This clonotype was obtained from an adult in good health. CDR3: CASSYSTQGRDGYTF. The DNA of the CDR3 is TGTGCCAGCAGTTACTCGACGCAGGGAAGAGATGGCTACACCTTC.